This is a list of T cell receptor beta chains from one sample in a study of cytomegalovirus exposure and HLA in healthy donors. Produced via immunoSEQ multiplex PCR; TCRdb's table is partial and in-frame only. The repertoire holds some 150,000 clones, with around nine tenths as singletons. The sample consisted of PBMCs. All receptors come from a woman younger than 30 in good health and CMV-seropositive. Both conserved end residues are part of each CDR3. A D gene is named only where the DNA matches it firmly. Size is omitted from some rows. Given values are once, few, many or a class for expanded clones.

clone size | J gene | D gene | V gene | CDR3 DNA | CDR3 protein
- | TRBJ2-7 | - | TRBV13 | TGTGCCAATTGGCCCCCAGAGGACGAGCAGTACTTC | CANWPPEDEQYF
- | TRBJ1-5 | - | TRBV4-1 | TGCGCCAGCAGCCAAGAAACAGAACATAGCAATCAGCCCCAGCATTTT | CASSQETEHSNQPQHF
- | TRBJ1-5 | - | TRBV6-1 | TGTGCCAGCAGTGATAATAGCAATCAGCCCCAGCATTTT | CASSDNSNQPQHF
- | TRBJ2-2 | TRBD1 | TRBV5-1 | TGCGCCAGCGGGCTTTACGGGACAGCGAACACCGGGGAGCTGTTTTTT | CASGLYGTANTGELFF
- | TRBJ1-1 | TRBD1 | TRBV30 | TGTGCCTGGAGTGGAGTAGGGGGCGCGGACACTGAAGCTTTCTTT | CAWSGVGGADTEAFF
once | TRBJ2-1 | TRBD1 | TRBV4-1 | TGCGCCAGCAGCCAAGGAGTGATCCGGGACAGCCAGTTCTTC | CASSQGVIRDSQFF
- | TRBJ2-7 | TRBD1 | TRBV4-1 | TGCGCCAGCAGCCGAGCCCCAGGGGGATCCTACGAGCAGTACTTC | CASSRAPGGSYEQYF
few | TRBJ2-6 | - | TRBV4-2 | TGTGCCAGCAGCCAAGATAAGGGGGCTGGGGCCAACGTCCTGACTTTC | CASSQDKGAGANVLTF
once | TRBJ1-1 | - | TRBV28 | TGTGCCAGCAGTGGGGGGAGGGGCCTCACTGAAGCTTTCTTT | CASSGGRGLTEAFF
- | TRBJ2-1 | - | TRBV4-1 | TGCGCCAGCAGCCTCGGTGAGAGACAGATCTCCTACAATGAGCAGTTCTTC | CASSLGERQISYNEQFF
- | TRBJ2-4 | TRBD2 | TRBV5-4 | TGTGCCAGCAGAACTGGACTAGCGGAAAACATTCAGTACTTC | CASRTGLAENIQYF
- | TRBJ2-3 | TRBD2 | TRBV6-1 | TGTGCCAGCAGTGGGGGGACTAGCCCCACAGATACGCAGTATTTT | CASSGGTSPTDTQYF
- | TRBJ2-2 | TRBD2 | TRBV2 | TGTGCCAGCAGTGAACTGAGACTAGCGGGGGACACCGGGGAGCTGTTTTTT | CASSELRLAGDTGELFF
once | TRBJ2-2 | - | TRBV2 | TGTGCCAGCAGTGAATTCGGGACTCACGCTGGGGAGCTGTTTTTT | CASSEFGTHAGELFF
- | TRBJ2-5 | - | TRBV18 | TGTGCCAGCTCACCACGCAGGGTAGAAGAGACCCAGTACTTC | CASSPRRVEETQYF
- | TRBJ2-7 | - | TRBV27 | TGTGCCAGCAGATTAGTCCAGGGTTCCTACGAGCAGTACTTC | CASRLVQGSYEQYF
- | TRBJ1-3 | - | TRBV2 | TGTGCCAGCAGTGATATCGGAGTCTCTGGAAACACCATATATTTT | CASSDIGVSGNTIYF
- | TRBJ2-7 | - | TRBV15 | TGTGCCACCAGCAGAGAGGACACCTACGAGCAGTACTTC | CATSREDTYEQYF
few | TRBJ2-7 | TRBD1 | TRBV4-2 | TGTGCCAGCAGCCAAGGGGACAGGGGGCCGTACGAGCAGTACTTC | CASSQGDRGPYEQYF
- | TRBJ2-7 | - | TRBV14 | TGTGCCAGCAGCCAGAGGAGTGGTTTCGAGCAGTACTTC | CASSQRSGFEQYF
- | TRBJ2-7 | - | TRBV21-1 | TGTGCCAGCAGCAAAGACAGGGGGGACGAGCAGTACTTC | CASSKDRGDEQYF
- | TRBJ2-7 | - | TRBV10-3 | TGTGCCATCACCCCAGGGGGGTTATACGAGCAGTACTTC | CAITPGGLYEQYF
- | TRBJ2-7 | TRBD1 | TRBV7-2 | TGTGCCAGCAGCTTATCCAGGGGGTACGAGCAGTACTTC | CASSLSRGYEQYF
- | TRBJ1-3 | - | TRBV9 | TGTGCCAGCAGCGTAGACGAGAGCTCTGGAAACACCATATATTTT | CASSVDESSGNTIYF
once | TRBJ2-1 | TRBD1 | TRBV14 | TGTGCCAGCAGCCCGGGACAGGGTGAGCAGTTCTTC | CASSPGQGEQFF
- | TRBJ1-2 | - | TRBV5-1 | TGCGCCAGCAGCTTGGAAGGCAGGGACACGGGTGGCTACACCTTC | CASSLEGRDTGGYTF
- | TRBJ2-7 | - | TRBV6-5 | TGTGCCAGCAGTTACTCTTTTGTAGCCTCCTCCTACGAGCAGTACTTC | CASSYSFVASSYEQYF
- | TRBJ1-5 | - | TRBV4-1 | TGCGCCAGCAGCCAAGATAAAGGAGAAGGTTATCAGCCCCAGCATTTT | CASSQDKGEGYQPQHF
- | TRBJ2-7 | TRBD1 | TRBV18 | TGTGCCAGCTCATCCGGGACAGGGAGGCGGGAGCAGTACTTC | CASSSGTGRREQYF
- | TRBJ2-5 | TRBD1 | TRBV5-1 | TGCGCCAGCAGCTTGGCAACAGGGGAAGAGACCCAGTACTTC | CASSLATGEETQYF
- | TRBJ2-7 | TRBD2 | TRBV2 | TGTGCCAGCAGTGTGCTAGCGGGAGGGGAGGAGCAGTACTTC | CASSVLAGGEEQYF
- | TRBJ2-5 | TRBD2 | TRBV5-1 | TGCGCCAGCAGCCCAGCGGGAGGTAAAGAGACCCAGTACTTC | CASSPAGGKETQYF
once | TRBJ2-2 | TRBD2 | TRBV6-4 | TGTGCCAGCAGTGACCTAGAACTAGCGAGGAACACCGGGGAGCTGTTTTTT | CASSDLELARNTGELFF
- | TRBJ1-2 | TRBD1 | TRBV6-5 | TGTGCCAGCAGTTTCGCCGGGACAGGGTATGGCTACACCTTC | CASSFAGTGYGYTF
- | TRBJ2-2 | TRBD1 | TRBV7-6 | TGTGCCAGCAGCGCCTACAGGGGGGACACCGGGGAGCTGTTTTTT | CASSAYRGDTGELFF
- | TRBJ2-1 | TRBD2 | TRBV5-1 | TGCGCCAGCAGCTTGGAGGCTAGCGGGAGCCTTGGGTCCTACAATGAGCAGTTCTTC | CASSLEASGSLGSYNEQFF
- | TRBJ2-3 | - | TRBV6-1 | TGTGCCAGCACCTGGAGGGAATACACAGATACGCAGTATTTT | CASTWREYTDTQYF
- | TRBJ2-1 | TRBD2 | TRBV25-1 | TGTGCCAGCAGCGGGTGGGGCCCGCGGGAGGCCAATGAGCAGTTCTTC | CASSGWGPREANEQFF
few | TRBJ2-2 | TRBD2 | TRBV11-3 | TGTGCCAGCAGCCCACTAGCGGGGAACACCGGGGAGCTGTTTTTT | CASSPLAGNTGELFF
- | TRBJ2-5 | TRBD2 | TRBV5-4 | TGTGCCAGCAGCTCCCTGGGACTAGCGGGAGAGACCCAGTACTTC | CASSSLGLAGETQYF
once | TRBJ2-5 | TRBD2 | TRBV5-4 | TGTGCCAGCAGCTCAACTAGCGAAGAGACCCAGTACTTC | CASSSTSEETQYF
- | TRBJ2-7 | - | TRBV11-3 | TGTGCCAGCAGCTTATTGGCGGGCCCCTACGAGCAGTACTTC | CASSLLAGPYEQYF
- | TRBJ2-1 | - | TRBV30 | TGTGCCTTCCCCGGTCCCTACAATGAGCAGTTCTTC | CAFPGPYNEQFF
- | TRBJ2-1 | TRBD2 | TRBV30 | TGTGCCTTGGAGTGGGGGGGTGGCGAGATCAATGAGCAGTTCTTC | CALEWGGGEINEQFF
once | TRBJ2-1 | - | TRBV27 | TGTGCCAGCAGTTTATCGCGGAACCCTTCTACCAATGAGCAGTTCTTC | CASSLSRNPSTNEQFF
- | TRBJ2-7 | TRBD2 | TRBV6-1 | TGTGCCATTAGACTAGCGGGGGGTTACGAGCAGTACTTC | CAIRLAGGYEQYF
- | TRBJ2-4 | TRBD1 | TRBV4-2 | TGTGCCAGCAGCCCGGCAGGGGGACAGGGACTTGGCCAAAACATTCAGTACTTC | CASSPAGGQGLGQNIQYF
few | TRBJ2-7 | - | TRBV20-1 | TGCAGTGCGGGCAGGGCCTACGAGCAGTACTTC | CSAGRAYEQYF
- | TRBJ2-3 | TRBD2 | TRBV2 | TGTGCCAGCAGACTAGCGGGGCAAAGGGATACGCAGTATTTT | CASRLAGQRDTQYF
- | TRBJ1-5 | - | TRBV19 | TGTGCCAGTCTGGACAGATATAGCAATCAGCCCCAGCATTTT | CASLDRYSNQPQHF
once | TRBJ1-2 | TRBD1 | TRBV29-1 | TGCAGCGCCCTGACAGGGGACTACACCTTC | CSALTGDYTF
once | TRBJ1-1 | - | TRBV6-6 | TGTGCCAGCAGTTACGAACTACTGAACACTGAAGCTTTCTTT | CASSYELLNTEAFF
- | TRBJ2-7 | - | TRBV2 | TGTGCCGGGGAACATACTCAGGGTTCTCCCTACGAGCAGTACTTC | CAGEHTQGSPYEQYF
- | TRBJ2-1 | - | TRBV2 | TGTGCCAGCAGTGAAGCCCTGACTAGTTTCAATGAGCAGTTCTTC | CASSEALTSFNEQFF
- | TRBJ2-3 | TRBD1 | TRBV27 | TGTGCCAGCAGGGATCTCAGGGGGCGAGCAGATACGCAGTATTTT | CASRDLRGRADTQYF